The 30 T cell receptor beta chains given below trace back to one sample, sequenced in a study of T cells in Graves' hyperthyroidism and ophthalmopathy. It was RNA transcripts that yielded the amplified TCR beta CDR3 regions. First-round RT-PCR targeting the TCR CDR3 was performed with the HTBI primer set. TCRdb re-analysed the multiplex PCR reads in MiXCR, keeping a single row per CDR3 protein. The sample consists of fewer than 750,000 distinct CDR3 sequences, roughly 15% of them appearing once. Sequences were obtained from blood. These receptors were obtained from a woman aged 45-59 years with Graves' ophthalmopathy.

The chain is built from TRBV10-3 and TRBJ2-4; 7 bases are shared with TRBD1. The V and J ends lost 0 bases and 0 bases, in that order; junction bases with no gene match: 8. The germline gives CDR1 ENHRY, CDR2 SYGVKD. The CDR3 is made up of 18 amino acids. DNA for the CDR3: TGTGCCATCAGTGAGTCTTCGGGACAGAGAATAGCCAAAAACATTCAGTACTTC. Translation gives CAISESSGQRIAKNIQYF.

This clonotype was seen ten or more times. The chain combines TRBV6-1 with TRBJ1-1; no clear D. Germline values: CDR1 MNHNS, CDR2 SASEGT. The CDR3 spans 11 residues. V was cut by 5 bases and J by 11 bases, with 12 bases left in between. CDR3 sequence reads: CASSTGSRAFF. The CDR3 DNA follows: TGTGCCAGCAGTACCGGGAGCCGGGCTTTCTTT.

This clonotype has ten or more counts. CDR3 in amino acids: CAWSGPGRGRGEAFF. The CDR3 nucleotides are TGTGCCTGGAGTGGTCCGGGTCGGGGTCGGGGTGAAGCTTTCTTT. V gene TRBV30 combines with J gene TRBJ1-1, with D unresolved. There are 15 residues in the CDR3. V shed 1 base and J shed 7 bases, with 19 bases lying between them. Per germline, CDR1 GTSNPN and CDR2 SVGIG (reference sequence).

This clonotype was counted ten times or more. The chain employs TRBV7-9 and TRBJ2-7; 9 bases align to TRBD2. V trimming: 3 bases; J trimming: 6 bases; junction bases outside the gene matches: 9. From germline, CDR1 is SEHNR and CDR2 FQNEAQ (reference sequence). The CDR3 spans 15 residues. The CDR3 protein is CASSFRAGGASEQYF. DNA for the CDR3: TGTGCCAGCAGCTTTAGGGCGGGAGGGGCGTCCGAGCAGTACTTC.

This clonotype was counted at least ten times. The chain recombines TRBV4-1 with TRBJ1-5, with D tentatively TRBD1 (5 bases). There are 17 residues in the CDR3. The V gene's germline CDR1 is MGHRA and CDR2 YSYEKL. Trimming shortened V by 3 bases and J by 0 bases, and 15 bases separated the two germline ends. The CDR3 DNA sequence: TGCGCCAGCAGCCAGGCGGGGGGGGACGGTAGCAATCAGCCCCAGCATTTT. Protein: CASSQAGGDGSNQPQHF.

This clonotype showed up many times. CDR3 protein: CSVEEIAGQRAFF. CDR3 DNA sequence: TGCAGCGTTGAAGAAATAGCGGGACAAAGGGCTTTCTTT. V usage is TRBV29-1 and J usage is TRBJ1-1; D perhaps matches TRBD1 (6 bases). Per the germline V gene, CDR1 is SQVTM and CDR2 is ANQGSEA. Trimming shortened V by 0 bases and J by 11 bases, and 16 bases separated the two germline ends. The CDR3 has 13 residues.

The V gene is TRBV19, the J gene TRBJ2-1; TRBD2 matches at 9 bases. The CDR3 is 18 residues long. V was clipped by 5 bases and J by 6 bases; unmatched bases: 17. CDR1 is LNHDA and CDR2 is SQIVND in the germline V gene (reference sequence). CDR3 nucleotides: TGTGCCAGTAGTTCTCGATCAATGGTAGCGGGAGTCCGCAATGAGCAGTTCTTC. Protein product: CASSSRSMVAGVRNEQFF.

This clonotype was counted many times. V is TRBV7-9 and J is TRBJ2-7, with 8 bases fitting TRBD1. CDR1 SEHNR and CDR2 FQNEAQ come from the germline V gene (reference sequence). The CDR3 contains 13 residues. Trimming at V came to 3 bases and at J to 2 bases, leaving 0 bases not matched to a gene. CDR3 sequence (DNA): TGTGCCAGCAGCTTCAGGGGGCCCTACGAGCAGTACTTC. Its protein product is CASSFRGPYEQYF.

This clonotype has a count of ten or more. The chain joins TRBV7-9 to TRBJ2-2, with TRBD1 matching 10 bases. V was clipped by 4 bases and J by 1 base; unmatched bases: 3. CDR1 and CDR2 (germline): SEHNR, FQNEAQ (reference sequence). The CDR3 is made up of 16 amino acids. CDR3 bases: TGTGCCAGCAGCTGGGGACAGGGGAAGAACACCGGGGAGCTGTTTTTT. Its translation is CASSWGQGKNTGELFF. The variable domain in full, completed from reference TRBV7-9 and TRBJ2-2, reads DTGVSQNPRHKITKRGQNVTFRCDPISEHNRLYWYRQTLGQGPEFLTYFQNEAQLEKSRLLSDRFSAERPKGSFSTLEIQRTEQGDSAMYLCASSWGQGKNTGELFFGEGSRLTVL.

This clonotype has a count of ten or more. The chain carries TRBV3-1 and TRBJ2-7; TRBD2 aligns across 9 bases. Per germline, CDR1 LGHDT and CDR2 YNNKEL (reference sequence). CDR3 size: 16 residues. V dropped 4 bases and J dropped 4; count of bases not matched to a gene: 11. CDR3 coding DNA: TGTGCCAGCAGCCCCAAACCGGGACTAGCTGTTTACGAGCAGTACTTC. As protein: CASSPKPGLAVYEQYF.

The table lists this clonotype with a few counts. The germline gene is not matched at one end of the junction; a read error may be the cause. This rearrangement joins TRBV7-7 to TRBJ2-1; maybe TRBD1 (6 bases). Germline assignment: CDR1 SSHAT and CDR2 FNYEAQ (reference sequence). This CDR3 contains 13 residues. CDR3 in amino acids: CASSRGPHNEQFF. The CDR3 DNA reads as TGTGCTAGCAGCAGGGGACCACACAATGAGCAGTTCTTC.

At least ten counts were recorded for this clonotype. The chain has TRBV7-8 and TRBJ2-5, with no clear D. The V and J ends lost 1 base and 0 bases respectively, with 6 bases between them. From germline, CDR1 is SGHVS and CDR2 FQNEAQ. The CDR3 is 14 amino acids. Here the CDR3 DNA reads TGTGCCAGCAGCTTAGAATTCCACCAAGAGACCCAGTACTTC. Its translation: CASSLEFHQETQYF.

This clonotype came up many times. The chain uses TRBV20-1 and TRBJ1-4, with a possible D match to TRBD1 (5 bases). The CDR3 is 13 residues long. Deletions cut 6 bases from V and 4 bases from J, with 12 bases between. CDR1 is DFQATT, CDR2 SNEGSKA, per germline (reference sequence). The CDR3, as DNA: TGCAGTGCCACAGGCGTCTATAATGAAAAACTGTTTTTT. The encoded protein is CSATGVYNEKLFF.

This chain uses TRBV9 with TRBJ2-3, with D unresolved. Germline lookup yields CDR1 SGDLS and CDR2 YYNGEE. V lost 0 bases, J lost 0 bases, and 14 bases lay in between. There are 17 residues in the CDR3. The DNA for the CDR3 is TGTGCCAGCAGCGTAGGGTTTGTAGGTCCTAGCACAGATACGCAGTATTTT. It codes for CASSVGFVGPSTDTQYF.

This clonotype was counted at least ten times. V and J are TRBV30 and TRBJ2-5; D gene uncertain. The V gene's germline CDR1 is GTSNPN and CDR2 SVGIG (reference sequence). The CDR3 totals 12 residues. Trimming shortened V by 0 bases and J by 3 bases, and 5 bases separated the two germline ends. This CDR3 is CAWSVTEETQYF. CDR3 DNA: TGTGCCTGGAGTGTGACCGAAGAGACCCAGTACTTC.

The V gene is TRBV11-2, the J gene TRBJ2-5, with 15 bases that match TRBD2. The CDR3 has 18 residues. The trim removed 5 bases at V and 3 bases at J, leaving 10 bases unmatched. Germline lookup yields CDR1 SGHAT and CDR2 FQNNGV. CDR3 DNA sequence: TGTGCCAGCAGCGGATCGGGACTAGCGGGGGGTGTGGAAGAGACCCAGTACTTC. Its translation is CASSGSGLAGGVEETQYF.

This sequence joins TRBV28 and TRBJ2-5, with 14 bases that match TRBD2. Germline V CDR1 and CDR2: MDHEN, SYDVKM. The CDR3 has 20 amino acids. With 3 bases clipped from V and 5 bases from J, the junction kept 17 bases outside the gene matches. The CDR3 region is CASSLGMTSGRAILGETQYF. The CDR3 DNA is TGTGCCAGCAGTTTGGGAATGACTAGCGGGAGGGCCATCTTAGGGGAGACCCAGTACTTC.

There are a few counts of this clonotype. V gene TRBV5-4 combines with J gene TRBJ2-3; TRBD2 is a possible D gene (5 bases). Trimming stripped 4 bases from V and 5 bases from J, with 14 bases between. The CDR3 contains 14 residues. Germline loops: CDR1 SGHNT, CDR2 YYREEE (reference sequence). The CDR3 reads CASSINTEGDTQYF. The CDR3 DNA follows: TGTGCCAGCAGCATCAATACAGAGGGAGATACGCAGTATTTT.

The chain recombines TRBV5-5 with TRBJ1-5; no reliable D call. The CDR3 has 13 amino acids. V shed 0 bases and J shed 6 bases, with 7 bases lying between them. From germline, CDR1 is SGHKS and CDR2 YYEKEE (reference sequence). In DNA, the CDR3 is TGTGCCAGCAGCTTGGATCACGCTCAGCCCCAGCATTTT. It codes for CASSLDHAQPQHF. The complete variable domain, with remaining parts taken from reference TRBV5-5 and TRBJ1-5, reads DAGVTQSPTHLIKTRGQQVTLRCSPISGHKSVSWYQQVLGQGPQFIFQYYEKEERGRGNFPDRFSARQFPNYSSELNVNALLLGDSALYLCASSLDHAQPQHFGDGTRLSIL.

The CDR3 DNA is TGTGCCACCAGTGATTTGCAAGGGACAGGGAGGACCGGGGAGCTGTTTTTT. This encodes CATSDLQGTGRTGELFF. The rearrangement links TRBV24-1 to TRBJ2-2, with TRBD1 matching 9 bases. Looked up from germline, CDR1 is KGHDR and CDR2 is SFDVKD. V shed 0 bases, J shed 5 bases, and the junction held 6 bases outside the gene matches. This CDR3 contains 17 residues.

This rearrangement joins TRBV7-8 to TRBJ2-5; D is undetermined. The germline V gene encodes CDR1 SGHVS and CDR2 FQNEAQ. V was trimmed by 6 bases and J by 1 base, leaving 12 bases between them. There are 14 residues in the CDR3. The CDR3 DNA follows: TGTGCCAGCAGTGATACACAGATCCAAGAGACCCAGTACTTC. The encoded protein is CASSDTQIQETQYF. Using reference TRBV7-8 and TRBJ2-5 for the parts outside the CDR3, the full variable domain is GAGVSQSPRYKVAKRGQDVALRCDPISGHVSLFWYQQALGQGPEFLTYFQNEAQLDKSGLPSDRFFAERPEGSVSTLKIQRTQQEDSAVYLCASSDTQIQETQYFGPGTRLLVL.

This clonotype was seen many times. The chain employs TRBV30 and TRBJ2-1; D is uncertain. The CDR3 is made up of 12 amino acids. The V end was cut by 5 bases, the J end by 2 bases, with 7 bases between. Germline lookup yields CDR1 GTSNPN and CDR2 SVGIG (reference sequence). Here the CDR3 reads CAWAPPYNEQFF. CDR3 bases: TGTGCCTGGGCCCCTCCCTACAATGAGCAGTTCTTC.

This clonotype was observed many times. The V gene is TRBV2, the J gene TRBJ2-3, with 13 bases that match TRBD2. Germline V lookup: CDR1 SNHLY, CDR2 FYNNEI. The CDR3 has 20 amino acids. The trim removed 6 bases at V and 4 bases at J, leaving 19 bases unmatched. The CDR3 bases are TGTGCCAGCAGCGGTGAACTAGCGGGAGGGCCTAGGGGTTGGTCAGATACGCAGTATTTT. Translation: CASSGELAGGPRGWSDTQYF.

CDR3 nucleotides: TGTGCCAGCAGCTTTAAGGGGACGGCCACTGAAGCTTTCTTT. The encoded protein is CASSFKGTATEAFF. The chain employs TRBV7-9 and TRBJ1-1, with D perhaps TRBD1 (5 bases). The germline CDR1 and CDR2 sequences are SEHNR and FQNEAQ (reference sequence). CDR3 length equals 14 residues. The V end lost 3 bases, the J end lost 4 bases, and 12 bases lay between the germline ends. Combining the CDR3 with reference TRBV7-9 and TRBJ1-1 gives the whole variable domain DTGVSQNPRHKITKRGQNVTFRCDPISEHNRLYWYRQTLGQGPEFLTYFQNEAQLEKSRLLSDRFSAERPKGSFSTLEIQRTEQGDSAMYLCASSFKGTATEAFFGQGTRLTVV.

This clonotype was recorded at least ten times. The chain joins TRBV11-2 to TRBJ1-5; no clear D. Trimming removed 1 base at V and 2 bases at J, with 9 bases between. Looked up from germline, CDR1 is SGHAT and CDR2 is FQNNGV. The CDR3 consists of 15 residues. The chain's CDR3 is CASSLGASRNQPQHF. CDR3 nucleotides: TGTGCCAGCAGCTTAGGGGCCAGTCGCAATCAGCCCCAGCATTTT.

This clonotype came up a few times. The chain uses TRBV6-1 and TRBJ2-1, with 12 bases identical to TRBD2. Looked up from germline, CDR1 is MNHNS and CDR2 is SASEGT. The J segment lost 7 bases and the V segment lost 5 bases, leaving 9 bases of the junction unmatched. CDR3 length equals 16 residues. The CDR3 is CASSYISTSGGNEQFF. DNA for the CDR3: TGTGCCAGCAGTTATATTTCGACTAGCGGGGGAAATGAGCAGTTCTTC.

At least ten counts were recorded for this clonotype. V and J are TRBV12-3 or TRBV12-4 and TRBJ1-2; the match to TRBD1 covers 7 bases. The CDR3 is 13 amino acids. Trimming cost V 10 bases and J 6 bases; bases outside gene matches: 11. The CDR3 DNA reads TGTGCCATCCTCGGGAGGGGGCTTGATGGCTACACCTTC. Amino acid sequence: CAILGRGLDGYTF.

In this sample, this clonotype turned up many times. The chain recombines TRBV20-1 with TRBJ2-3; 9 bases agree with TRBD2. Germline V gene sequence: CDR1 DFQATT, CDR2 SNEGSKA (reference sequence). This CDR3 spans 16 amino acids. The ends lost 3 bases at V and 6 bases at J; junction bases unmatched: 13. The DNA of the CDR3 is TGCAGTGCTAGCGGGGAGCGCGGGAGGGCCGGGGATACGCAGTATTTT. Protein: CSASGERGRAGDTQYF.

The gene calls are TRBV20-1 and TRBJ2-1; TRBD2 aligns across 13 bases. CDR3 size: 15 residues. Trimming took 3 bases from V and 6 from J; bases not matched to a gene: 5. Germline CDR1 and CDR2: DFQATT and SNEGSKA (reference sequence). CDR3 sequence: CSARGLAGRRNEQFF. The DNA for the CDR3 is TGCAGTGCTAGGGGACTAGCGGGACGCCGCAATGAGCAGTTCTTC.

This clonotype was observed at least ten times. This chain connects TRBV30 to TRBJ2-3, with a tentative D call TRBD1 (6 bases). The V end was cut by 3 bases, the J end by 0 bases, with 13 bases between. CDR1 is GTSNPN, CDR2 SVGIG, per germline (reference sequence). This CDR3 spans 15 amino acids. The CDR3: CAWRYRQASTDTQYF. In DNA form, the CDR3 reads TGTGCCTGGAGGTACCGACAGGCCAGCACAGATACGCAGTATTTT.